This TCR beta chain emerged from a study of post-analysis software for immune sequencing data. Study-level information: The cohort encompassed relapsing-remitting, secondary progressive and progressive-relapsing multiple sclerosis disease courses.

Germline V CDR1 and CDR2: LGHNA, YNFKEQ. With 8 bases removed from V and 3 bases from J, the gap between germline ends came to 12 bases. CDR3 size: 13 residues. Built from TCR beta cDNA, the libraries had unique molecular identifiers in them. Input populations of roughly 1 to 10 million T cells gave rise to around 500,000 cDNA molecules. TCRdb reanalysed the PCR reads using MiXCR and keeps one entry per CDR3 protein. The sample lists more than 500,000 distinct CDR3 sequences, around 34% occurring once. This clonotype has a handful of counts. Its antigen is currently unknown. General observations from the study: The five TRBV segments detected at higher frequency in patients than in controls included TRBV5-6, TRBV5-1 and TRBV20-1.

The TCR was taken from a girl younger than 18 with multiple sclerosis. V gene TRBV4-2 combines with J gene TRBJ2-3; D call uncertain. Specimen: blood. The CDR3 DNA follows: TGTGCCAGCTCCCTCCAAAGAACAGATACGCAGTATTTT. Its translation is CASSLQRTDTQYF.